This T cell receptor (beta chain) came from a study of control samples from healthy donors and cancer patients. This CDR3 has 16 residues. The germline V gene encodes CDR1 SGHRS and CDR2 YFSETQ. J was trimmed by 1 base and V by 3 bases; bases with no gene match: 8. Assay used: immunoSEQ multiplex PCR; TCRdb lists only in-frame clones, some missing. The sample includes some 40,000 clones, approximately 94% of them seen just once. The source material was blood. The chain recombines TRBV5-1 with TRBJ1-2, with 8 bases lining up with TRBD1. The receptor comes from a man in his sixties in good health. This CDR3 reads CASSSGDRSLNYGYTF. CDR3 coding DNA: TGCGCCAGCAGCTCGGGGGACAGGAGCCTTAACTATGGCTACACCTTC.